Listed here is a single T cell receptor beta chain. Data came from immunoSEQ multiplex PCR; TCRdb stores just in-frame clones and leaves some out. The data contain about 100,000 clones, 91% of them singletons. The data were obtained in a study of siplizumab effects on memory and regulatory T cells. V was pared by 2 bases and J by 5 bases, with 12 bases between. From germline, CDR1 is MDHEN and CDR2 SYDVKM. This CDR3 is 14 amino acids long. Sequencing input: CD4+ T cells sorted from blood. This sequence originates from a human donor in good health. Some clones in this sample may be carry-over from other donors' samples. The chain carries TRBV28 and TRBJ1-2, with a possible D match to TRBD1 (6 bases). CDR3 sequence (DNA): TGTGCCAGCAGTTTAGAACCAGGGGCTTATGGCTACACCTTC. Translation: CASSLEPGAYGYTF.